What follows is one T cell receptor beta chain and its context. Its target is unknown. This specimen comes from a study of OX40 agonist ivuxolimab in advanced cancers. Study details: Therapy given before enrollment (anti-PD-1, anti-PD-L1 or anti-CTLA-4) was allowed, and roughly 41% had some. Whole-study findings and limits: Researchers report that CD8+ T cells had, on average, more expanded clones than CD4+.

Germline CDR1 is SGHVS and CDR2 is FQNEAQ. There are 14 residues in the CDR3. V was pared by 4 bases and J by 4 bases, with 4 bases of the junction left unmatched. The method was immunoSEQ multiplex PCR; TCRdb's version includes in-frame clones alone and lacks a portion of them. The repertoire consists of fewer than 25,000 clones, with about three quarters occurring once and the leading ten covering around 28%. The TCR sequence derives from an adult with an advanced solid tumor such as melanoma, head and neck, liver or kidney cancer. V gene TRBV7-8 combines with J gene TRBJ2-3, with TRBD1 matching over 8 bases. The material sequenced was CD4+ or CD8+ T cells sorted from blood, taken in a trial of the OX40 agonist ivuxolimab. CDR3 region: CASSSDRAADTQYF. DNA of the CDR3: TGTGCCAGCAGCTCGGACAGGGCGGCAGATACGCAGTATTTT.